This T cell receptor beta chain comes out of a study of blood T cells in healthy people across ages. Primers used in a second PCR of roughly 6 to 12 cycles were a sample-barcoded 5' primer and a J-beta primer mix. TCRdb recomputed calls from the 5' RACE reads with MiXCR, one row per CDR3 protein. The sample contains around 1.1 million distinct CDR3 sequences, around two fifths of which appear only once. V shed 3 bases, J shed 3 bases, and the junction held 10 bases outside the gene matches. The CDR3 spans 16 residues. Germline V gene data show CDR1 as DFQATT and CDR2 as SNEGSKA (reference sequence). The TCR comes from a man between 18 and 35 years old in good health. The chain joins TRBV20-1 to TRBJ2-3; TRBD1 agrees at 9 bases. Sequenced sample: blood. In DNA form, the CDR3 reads TGCAGTGCTAGTGGAATCGGACAGGGGATAACAGATACGCAGTATTTT. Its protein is CSASGIGQGITDTQYF.